Listed below are T cell receptor beta chains from one sample, sequenced in a study of blood T cell repertoires in COVID-19. Sequencing used immunoSEQ multiplex PCR; TCRdb keeps in-frame clones, though not all of them. The sample has about 300,000 clones, around 89% seen once. Sequencing was done on a sample of peripheral blood. The source of these receptors is a young woman who had recovered from COVID-19. The CDR3 runs from the conserved cysteine through the conserved F or W. Each record gives: V gene, D gene, clone size, J gene, CDR3 protein, CDR3 DNA. A D gene is named only where the DNA matches it firmly. Not all rows give a size; the values are once, few, many and, for expanded clones, a class.

>TRBV7-3|TRBD2|.|TRBJ2-3
CASSTPGTSVDTQYF
TGTGCCAGCAGCACGCCCGGGACTAGCGTAGATACGCAGTATTTT
>TRBV29-1|.|.|TRBJ1-1
CSVERQTNTEAFF
TGCAGCGTTGAGCGACAAACGAACACTGAAGCTTTCTTT
>TRBV5-1|TRBD1|.|TRBJ2-5
CASRQTPTGTEETQYF
TGCGCCAGCAGACAAACTCCGACAGGGACGGAAGAGACCCAGTACTTC
>TRBV7-3|.|.|TRBJ2-2
CASSLQPQTSGELFF
TGTGCCAGCAGCTTACAACCGCAGACTTCCGGGGAGCTGTTTTTT
>TRBV21-1|.|.|TRBJ2-3
CASSKNVGGKRWPTDTQYF
TGTGCCAGCAGCAAAAACGTCGGAGGTAAAAGGTGGCCGACAGATACGCAGTATTTT
>TRBV7-9|.|.|TRBJ1-4
CASSKSTNRFILEKLFF
TGTGCCAGCAGCAAAAGCACCAACAGGTTCATCTTGGAAAAACTGTTTTTT
>TRBV29-1|.|.|TRBJ1-2
CSVYNRANYGYTF
TGCAGCGTTTACAACAGGGCTAACTATGGCTACACCTTC
>TRBV7-3|TRBD1|.|TRBJ2-1
CASSAATGNEQFF
TGTGCCAGCAGCGCGGCGACAGGGAATGAGCAGTTCTTC
>TRBV6-5|TRBD1|.|TRBJ1-1
CASSYPGGHTEAFF
TGTGCCAGCAGTTATCCAGGGGGCCACACTGAAGCTTTCTTT
>TRBV7-3|TRBD1|.|TRBJ2-2
CASRDRETGELFF
TGTGCCAGCAGAGACAGGGAGACCGGGGAGCTGTTTTTT
>TRBV29-1|.|.|TRBJ1-4
CSVGGPEEEKLFF
TGCAGCGTGGGGGGTCCCGAGGAGGAAAAACTGTTTTTT
>TRBV7-9|TRBD2|once|TRBJ2-3
CASSQRGLSTDTQYF
TGTGCCAGCAGCCAGCGGGGGCTTAGCACAGATACGCAGTATTTT
>TRBV7-3|TRBD2|.|TRBJ2-2
CASSFNRHGGTGELFF
TGTGCCAGCAGCTTCAACCGACACGGGGGGACCGGGGAGCTGTTTTTT
>TRBV4-1|TRBD2|few|TRBJ2-3
CASSQVRGGLSDTQYF
TGCGCCAGCAGCCAAGTTCGCGGGGGGTTGTCAGATACGCAGTATTTT
>TRBV5-5|TRBD1|.|TRBJ2-7
CASGPPGTVSYEQYF
TGTGCCAGCGGACCACCCGGGACAGTCTCCTACGAGCAGTACTTC
>TRBV28|.|once|TRBJ1-2
CASSHPGEQGHYGYTF
TGTGCCAGCAGCCACCCTGGGGAACAGGGCCACTATGGCTACACCTTC
>TRBV5-4|.|.|TRBJ1-6
CASSRDSDHSPLHF
TGTGCCAGCAGCCGCGACAGTGACCATTCACCCCTCCACTTT
>TRBV29-1|.|few|TRBJ2-7
CSFRTGSYEQYF
TGCAGCTTCAGGACGGGATCCTACGAGCAGTACTTC
>TRBV7-9|.|.|TRBJ1-3
CASSPRWGELITIYF
TGTGCCAGCAGCCCCCGGTGGGGGGAGCTGATCACCATATATTTT
>TRBV7-2|.|.|TRBJ1-2
CASSLVRGISNYGYTF
TGTGCCAGCAGCTTAGTACGAGGGATCTCTAACTATGGCTACACCTTC
>TRBV25-1|.|.|TRBJ1-6
CASSGGAGAPLHF
TGTGCCAGCAGTGGCGGGGCAGGTGCACCCCTCCACTTT
>TRBV28|TRBD1|few|TRBJ2-7
CASSLGAGTASSYEQYF
TGTGCCAGCAGTTTAGGGGCCGGGACAGCCTCTTCCTACGAGCAGTACTTC
>TRBV3-1/TRBV3-2|.|.|TRBJ1-1
CASSPRTGPNTEAFF
TGTGCCAGCAGCCCCCGAACAGGGCCTAACACTGAAGCTTTCTTT
>TRBV2|.|.|TRBJ2-4
CASSVQRQNIQYF
TGTGCCAGCAGTGTTCAGAGGCAAAACATTCAGTACTTC
>TRBV12-3/TRBV12-4|TRBD1|once|TRBJ2-5
CASGPTGEETQYF
TGTGCCAGCGGGCCGACAGGGGAAGAGACCCAGTACTTC
>TRBV2|.|.|TRBJ1-1
CASSEDAPGSTEAFF
TGTGCCAGCAGCGAGGACGCTCCGGGGAGCACTGAAGCTTTCTTT
>TRBV7-9|TRBD1|.|TRBJ1-1
CASSLGQGEAFF
TGTGCCAGCAGCTTAGGACAGGGTGAAGCTTTCTTT
>TRBV15|.|.|TRBJ1-2
CATSSAGLGNYGYTF
TGTGCCACCAGCAGTGCAGGCCTCGGCAACTATGGCTACACCTTC
>TRBV7-2|.|few|TRBJ1-5
CASSLGTQSNQPQHF
TGTGCCAGCAGCTTAGGGACACAGAGCAATCAGCCCCAGCATTTT
>TRBV5-1|.|.|TRBJ1-1
CASSLGDTSNTEAFF
TGCGCCAGCAGCTTGGGGGACACATCGAACACTGAAGCTTTCTTT
>TRBV25-1|TRBD1|.|TRBJ1-4
CASSVISGTGNEKLFF
TGTGCCAGCAGTGTTATTTCCGGGACAGGGAATGAAAAACTGTTTTTT
>TRBV5-1|.|once|TRBJ2-7
CASSPGYEQYF
TGCGCCAGCAGCCCGGGCTACGAGCAGTACTTC
>TRBV27|TRBD1|.|TRBJ2-7
CASSARDRTYEQYF
TGTGCCAGCAGTGCCCGGGACAGAACCTACGAGCAGTACTTC
>TRBV28|TRBD1|.|TRBJ1-6
CASSFPYDRDDVTPLHF
TGTGCCAGCAGTTTCCCCTACGACAGGGATGATGTTACACCCCTCCACTTT
>TRBV14|.|.|TRBJ2-7
CASSVAGSYEQYF
TGTGCCAGCAGCGTGGCAGGGTCTTACGAGCAGTACTTC
>TRBV3-1/TRBV3-2|.|once|TRBJ1-2
CASSQGQGYNYGYTF
TGTGCCAGCAGCCAAGGTCAGGGGTACAACTATGGCTACACCTTC
>TRBV7-9|.|.|TRBJ1-2
CASSLAPSGGNYGYTF
TGTGCCAGCAGCTTAGCCCCCTCGGGGGGGAACTATGGCTACACCTTC
>TRBV6-2/TRBV6-3|TRBD2|.|TRBJ2-5
CASSYPAGGPETQYF
TGTGCCAGCAGTTACCCAGCGGGGGGGCCAGAGACCCAGTACTTC
>TRBV30|TRBD1|.|TRBJ1-2
CAWNPGTGGYRYTF
TGTGCCTGGAACCCCGGGACAGGAGGGTATCGCTACACCTTC
>TRBV5-1|TRBD1|.|TRBJ1-4
CASSFSQGATEKLFF
TGCGCCAGCAGCTTCTCACAGGGGGCAACAGAAAAACTGTTTTTT
>TRBV5-1|TRBD1|.|TRBJ1-1
CASSLEYPGGWSTEAFF
TGCGCCAGCAGCTTAGAGTACCCAGGGGGCTGGAGTACTGAAGCTTTCTTT
>TRBV12-3/TRBV12-4|.|.|TRBJ1-4
CASSYQGNEKLFF
TGTGCCAGCAGTTACCAGGGGAATGAAAAACTGTTTTTT
>TRBV6-5|TRBD1|.|TRBJ1-2
CASSSEDRANYGYTF
TGTGCCAGCAGTTCCGAGGACAGGGCTAACTATGGCTACACCTTC
>TRBV5-6|TRBD2|.|TRBJ2-7
CASSDPGGGRYEQYF
TGTGCCAGCAGCGACCCCGGGGGGGGTAGATACGAGCAGTACTTC
>TRBV19|TRBD1|.|TRBJ1-1
CASSSQQGGTEAFF
TGTGCCAGTAGTAGCCAGCAGGGGGGCACTGAAGCTTTCTTT
>TRBV19|TRBD1|once|TRBJ1-2
CASSSGTGPTTLNYGYTF
TGTGCCAGTAGTTCCGGGACAGGGCCAACAACTTTAAACTATGGCTACACCTTC